Given below is one T cell receptor (beta chain) in context. The antigen is not known. The study ran its PCR with 60 Vbeta and 13 Jbeta primers. Clones were read by immunoSEQ multiplex PCR, and TCRdb kept only the in-frame ones, dropping some. The table records around 180,000 clones, about three quarters of them present only once. Everyone who donated was a healthy bone marrow donor. This entry belongs to a study of cytomegalovirus exposure and HLA in healthy donors. On the study more broadly: Falling in the Caucasian-associated ancestry cluster were roughly 80% of some 400 genotyped donors. Study observations and caveats: Later, TCR association rates were found to vary by HLA locus, highest for DRB1 and lowest for HLA-C.

This CDR3 is 14 amino acids long. Between the trimmed V and J ends, which lost 1 base and 5 bases, there was a span of 14 bases. The germline V gene has CDR1 GTSNPN and CDR2 SVGIG (reference sequence). This receptor was obtained from a man in his forties in good health and CMV-seronegative. The sample taken for sequencing was PBMCs. This chain connects TRBV30 to TRBJ1-1, with D unclear. CDR3 sequence reads: CAWSDGPAGTEAFF. Here the CDR3 DNA reads TGTGCCTGGAGTGACGGCCCCGCGGGGACTGAAGCTTTCTTT.